This T cell receptor (beta chain) was identified during a study of T cell repertoires in cytomegalovirus infection. Study summary: From public TCR beta signatures came an indication of both CMV infection and matching HLA type.

The V end lost 6 bases, the J end lost 4 bases, and 14 bases lay between the germline ends. CDR1 and CDR2 from the germline V gene are MNHNY and SVGAGI (reference sequence). The CDR3 sequence is 14 residues long. This clonotype was seen a handful of times. The antigen is unknown. Study results and limitations: In two of eight donors, the top clonotype was HLA-C-restricted CMV-specific.

MiXCR was run by TCRdb on the reads, yielding one entry per CDR3 protein. The table records about 310,000 distinct CDR3 sequences, under 20% of them present only once. Sequencing was performed on PBMCs. This rearrangement joins TRBV6-6 to TRBJ2-3, with D possibly being TRBD1 (6 bases). The sequence was obtained from a human donor in good health (CMV status not recorded). Some clones in this sample may be carry-over from other donors' samples. The CDR3 bases are TGTGCCAGCAGAGGACAGCAGGGTGCAGATACGCAGTATTTT. Translated: CASRGQQGADTQYF.